A single sample is the source of the 32 T cell receptor beta chains below, sequenced in a study of beta chain features in type 1 diabetes. Expressed TCRB transcripts were sequenced after all isolated RNA was converted to cDNA. Libraries were prepared by immunoSEQ multiplex PCR; TCRdb keeps only in-frame clonotypes and omits some of them. Of nearly 700,000 clones listed, around 15% are singletons. No antigen has been assigned to these receptors. Study-wide results and limits: Type 1 diabetes patients had moderately but significantly shorter TCRB CDR3s in all four CD4+ subsets.

Input material: naive CD4+ T cells from blood. The receptors were sampled from a young man with type 1 diabetes.

The J gene is TRBJ2-7, the V gene TRBV7-9; D might be TRBD1 (5 bases). The CDR3 is 13 residues long. Germline V gene data show CDR1 as SEHNR and CDR2 as FQNEAQ (reference sequence). Deletions cut 5 bases from V and 0 bases from J, with 8 bases between. The CDR3 DNA reads TGTGCCAGCAGCCTAGGGGTCTCCTACGAGCAGTACTTC. Protein: CASSLGVSYEQYF.

This sequence joins TRBV10-3 and TRBJ1-2; 9 bases align to TRBD1. CDR1 is ENHRY, CDR2 SYGVKD, per germline. The CDR3 is made up of 14 amino acids. V was pared by 6 bases and J by 4 bases, with 6 bases of the junction left unmatched. In DNA, the CDR3 is TGTGCCATCAGCCCAGGGACAGGGAGCTATGGCTACACCTTC. Encoded protein: CAISPGTGSYGYTF.

V usage is TRBV30 and J usage is TRBJ2-5, with D unclear. The CDR3 spans 12 residues. Trimming cost V 4 bases and J 4 bases, with 10 bases left between them. Germline-derived CDR1 and CDR2 are GTSNPN and SVGIG (reference sequence). CDR3 DNA sequence: TGTGCCTGGACCAACCGGGCAGAGACCCAGTACTTC. Translating it yields CAWTNRAETQYF.

The chain uses TRBV25-1 and TRBJ1-1; 7 bases are shared with TRBD1. CDR3 length: 15 amino acids. The J segment lost 3 bases and the V segment lost 1 base, leaving 5 bases of the junction unmatched. Germline CDR1 MGHDK, CDR2 SYGVNS. Here the CDR3 DNA reads TGTGCCAGCAGTGAATCCGGGCAGGGGGACACTGAAGCTTTCTTT. Translating gives CASSESGQGDTEAFF.

This chain connects TRBV2 to TRBJ1-5; D is uncertain. The germline V gene has CDR1 SNHLY and CDR2 FYNNEI. Trimming removed 3 bases from V and 6 bases from J, with 9 bases in between. The CDR3 runs 13 residues. This chain's CDR3 is CASSETPSQPQHF. In DNA, the CDR3 is TGTGCCAGCAGTGAGACCCCTAGTCAGCCCCAGCATTTT.

Only a few counts were recorded for this clone. The genes are TRBV7-9 and TRBJ1-5; possibly TRBD1 for D (5 bases). This CDR3 is 15 amino acids long. V was trimmed by 2 bases and J by 4 bases, leaving 12 bases between them. Germline lookup yields CDR1 SEHNR and CDR2 FQNEAQ (reference sequence). CDR3 amino acids: CASSLSNGGNQPQHF. CDR3 bases: TGTGCCAGCAGCTTATCCAACGGGGGGAATCAGCCCCAGCATTTT.

The chain carries TRBV30 and TRBJ2-1, with 7 bases identical to TRBD2. V dropped 4 bases and J dropped 4; count of bases not matched to a gene: 4. The CDR3 is 13 residues long. The germline V gene encodes CDR1 GTSNPN and CDR2 SVGIG (reference sequence). The CDR3: CAWNAGGYNEQFF. The CDR3 coding sequence is TGTGCCTGGAATGCCGGGGGGTACAATGAGCAGTTCTTC.

This clone has a handful of counts. Other DNA sequences in this specimen translate into the identical CDR3. The CDR3 here is CAWGGTDTQYF. CDR3 nucleotide sequence: TGTGCCTGGGGGGGAACAGATACGCAGTATTTT. This chain connects TRBV30 to TRBJ2-3; D possibly matches TRBD1 or TRBD2 (5 bases each). The V gene lost 5 bases and the J gene lost 3 bases, with 6 bases spanning the gap. Germline CDR1 GTSNPN, CDR2 SVGIG (reference sequence). This CDR3 contains 11 residues.

The rearrangement uses TRBV7-6 and TRBJ2-2; D possibly matches TRBD1 or TRBD2 (5 bases each). Trimming took 5 bases from V and 4 from J, leaving 14 bases between them. This CDR3 region has 15 residues. Germline CDR1 is SGHVS and CDR2 is FNYEAQ. CDR3 in DNA: TGTGCCAGCAGCCTTCAGGGACCTACCACCGGGGAGCTGTTTTTT. Translation: CASSLQGPTTGELFF. Filled out from reference TRBV7-6 and TRBJ2-2, the complete variable domain reads GAGVSQSPRYKVTKRGQDVALRCDPISGHVSLYWYRQALGQGPEFLTYFNYEAQQDKSGLPNDRFSAERPEGSISTLTIQRTEQRDSAMYRCASSLQGPTTGELFFGEGSRLTVL.

This clone was seen only a few times. This chain uses TRBV30 with TRBJ2-7, with D unresolved. V was clipped by 3 bases and J by 1 base, with 10 bases between them. The CDR3 covers 13 residues. Germline-derived CDR1 and CDR2 are GTSNPN and SVGIG (reference sequence). The CDR3 DNA is TGTGCCTGGAGACTCAAGAGGTCCTACGAGCAGTACTTC. It is translated as CAWRLKRSYEQYF.

The chain has TRBV6-1 and TRBJ1-2; a weak D match, TRBD1 (5 bases). The length of the CDR3 is 14 residues. Trimming removed 3 bases at V and 6 bases at J, with 14 bases between. Germline lookup yields CDR1 MNHNS and CDR2 SASEGT. The CDR3 region is CASSDRVGRDGYTF. CDR3 nucleotide sequence: TGTGCCAGCAGTGACAGGGTAGGGAGGGATGGCTACACCTTC.

This clone was counted between two and nine times. The rearrangement uses TRBV13 and TRBJ2-3; TRBD2 agrees at 13 bases. After removal of 5 bases from V and 0 bases from J, the junction contained 8 bases not matched to a gene. The CDR3 is made up of 18 amino acids. Per germline, CDR1 PRHDT and CDR2 FYEKMQ (reference sequence). This CDR3 is CASSPPGLAGTSTDTQYF. CDR3 coding DNA: TGTGCCAGCAGCCCTCCGGGACTAGCGGGGACTAGCACAGATACGCAGTATTTT.

The V and J genes are TRBV7-9 and TRBJ1-1; D gene unclear. V was trimmed by 8 bases and J by 4 bases, leaving 11 bases between them. There are 12 residues in the CDR3. Germline lookup yields CDR1 SEHNR and CDR2 FQNEAQ (reference sequence). CDR3 nucleotides: TGTGCCAGCCGAGGGCGAGGCACTGAAGCTTTCTTT. It specifies CASRGRGTEAFF.

The rearrangement joins TRBV7-2 to TRBJ2-1; tentative D call: TRBD1 (5 bases). This CDR3 is 12 amino acids long. Trimming cost V 5 bases and J 4 bases, with 6 bases left between them. Germline V gives CDR1 SGHTA, CDR2 FQGNSA. This CDR3 reads CASSRGYNEQFF. CDR3 nucleotides: TGTGCCAGCAGCAGGGGATACAATGAGCAGTTCTTC.

This clone has just a few counts. V and J are TRBV30 and TRBJ1-5; D not certain. CDR1 and CDR2 from the germline V gene are GTSNPN and SVGIG (reference sequence). The CDR3 has 16 residues. V was shortened by 1 base and J by 7 bases, with 20 bases between the two germline ends. Written as DNA, the CDR3 is TGTGCCTGGAGTGCGGCCCGTTCCTGGATGGGGCAGCCCCAGCATTTT. This sequence encodes CAWSAARSWMGQPQHF.

This clone came up a few times. This specimen includes other DNA sequences encoding the same CDR3. The rearrangement uses TRBV5-1 and TRBJ2-7; D not resolved. CDR1 is SGHRS and CDR2 is YFSETQ in the germline V gene. The ends were cut back, 0 bases at V and 3 bases at J, with 4 bases in the middle. The CDR3 sequence is 12 residues long. CDR3 in DNA: TGCGCCAGCAGCTTGGAGGGCTACGAGCAGTACTTC. Residues: CASSLEGYEQYF.

The rearrangement uses TRBV11-2 and TRBJ1-6; D is unclear. Germline CDR1 reads SGHAT; CDR2 reads FQNNGV. V was trimmed by 0 bases and J by 13 bases, leaving 13 bases between them. CDR3 length: 14 residues. The CDR3 region is CASSLESGSGPLHF. Here the CDR3 DNA reads TGTGCCAGCAGCTTAGAATCAGGATCGGGGCCCCTCCACTTT.

This clone has just a few counts. The chain recombines TRBV10-3 with TRBJ2-2; 9 bases line up with TRBD1. CDR1 and CDR2 from the germline V gene are ENHRY and SYGVKD. The V gene end was trimmed by 7 bases and the J gene end by 6 bases; junction bases not matched to a gene: 9. The CDR3 totals 15 residues. This CDR3 reads CAITRTGEASGELFF. Written as DNA, the CDR3 is TGTGCCATCACTCGGACAGGGGAGGCGTCCGGGGAGCTGTTTTTT.

This clone was seen more than once but under ten times. The rearrangement uses TRBV9 and TRBJ2-7; tentatively, D is TRBD2 (6 bases). The germline V gene encodes CDR1 SGDLS and CDR2 YYNGEE. Trimming cost V 0 bases and J 7 bases, with 14 bases left between them. This CDR3 is 14 amino acids long. The CDR3 loop is CASSVDGSAGEQYF. In DNA, the CDR3 is TGTGCCAGCAGCGTAGACGGCTCGGCGGGGGAGCAGTACTTC.

A few counts support this clone. CDR3 protein: CASSPGEGLAPYEQYF. The CDR3 coding sequence is TGTGCCAGCAGCCCCGGGGAGGGACTAGCCCCATACGAGCAGTACTTC. The chain uses TRBV9 and TRBJ2-7; 9 nucleotides agree with TRBD2. Per germline, CDR1 SGDLS and CDR2 YYNGEE. The CDR3 loop spans 16 amino acids. The J segment lost 4 bases and the V segment lost 4 bases, leaving 12 bases of the junction unmatched.

The genes are TRBV5-6 and TRBJ1-1, with TRBD1 as a possible D gene (6 bases). The CDR3 has 13 residues. V dropped 5 bases and J dropped 8 bases, with 16 bases sitting between them. Per germline, CDR1 SGHDT and CDR2 YYEEEE. Here the CDR3 reads CASSFYGTNEAFF. The CDR3 nucleotides are TGTGCCAGCAGTTTCTACGGGACAAACGAAGCTTTCTTT.

The sample holds a few counts of this clone. The chain uses TRBV30 and TRBJ1-2; D is ambiguous. The CDR3 runs 12 residues. Germline V gene data show CDR1 as GTSNPN and CDR2 as SVGIG (reference sequence). Trimming left V 4 bases short and J 3 bases short, with 9 bases between. CDR3 sequence reads: CAWIGSYYGYTF. In nucleotides, the CDR3 is TGTGCCTGGATAGGGTCCTACTATGGCTACACCTTC.

V and J are TRBV7-9 and TRBJ2-1, with D tentatively TRBD2 (5 bases). Germline V gives CDR1 SEHNR, CDR2 FQNEAQ (reference sequence). V lost 3 bases and J lost 0, with 18 bases in between. The CDR3 runs 18 residues. The CDR3 nucleotides are TGTGCCAGCAGCTTCCAGTGGTCGGACGGGAACTCCTACAATGAGCAGTTCTTC. Protein sequence: CASSFQWSDGNSYNEQFF.

The rearrangement uses TRBV5-1 and TRBJ2-6; weak D call: TRBD1 (6 bases). Germline lookup yields CDR1 SGHRS and CDR2 YFSETQ. V gave up 0 bases and J gave up 0 bases, with 13 bases separating them. The CDR3 contains 18 residues. The CDR3 DNA is TGCGCCAGCAGCTTGGTGACAGGCGAGAGCTCTGGGGCCAACGTCCTGACTTTC. It specifies CASSLVTGESSGANVLTF.

A few counts support this clone. Additional DNA sequences in this sample encode the identical CDR3. The genes are TRBV30 and TRBJ2-5; tentatively, D is TRBD1 (5 bases). Germline V gene sequence: CDR1 GTSNPN, CDR2 SVGIG (reference sequence). V was cut by 0 bases and J by 5 bases, with 7 bases left in between. This CDR3 is built from 12 residues. DNA of the CDR3: TGTGCCTGGAGTGTAGGGGCCGAGACCCAGTACTTC. Its translation: CAWSVGAETQYF. Combining the CDR3 with reference TRBV30 and TRBJ2-5 gives the whole variable domain SQTIHQWPATLVQPVGSPLSLECTVEGTSNPNLYWYRQAAGRGLQLLFYSVGIGQISSEVPQNLSASRPQDRQFILSSKKLLLSDSGFYLCAWSVGAETQYFGPGTRLLVL.

This clone was seen a handful of times. The DNA of the CDR3 is TGTGCCAGCAGGAGACAGGATGTATACAATGAGCAGTTCTTC. It specifies CASRRQDVYNEQFF. The chain couples TRBV6-1 to TRBJ2-1; D possibly corresponds to TRBD1 (6 bases). V was shortened by 6 bases and J by 4 bases, with 13 bases between the two germline ends. The CDR3 loop spans 14 amino acids. Germline CDR1 MNHNS, CDR2 SASEGT.

This clone was observed a few times. The J gene is TRBJ1-1, the V gene TRBV30, with no clear D. The V end lost 3 bases, the J end lost 3 bases, and 14 bases lay between the germline ends. CDR3 length: 14 residues. Germline-derived CDR1 and CDR2 are GTSNPN and SVGIG (reference sequence). CDR3 sequence: CAWRPHDRDTEAFF. The DNA for the CDR3 is TGTGCCTGGAGGCCACACGACCGGGACACTGAAGCTTTCTTT.

This chain links TRBV6-5 with TRBJ1-2; 9 bases fit TRBD1. CDR1 is MNHEY, CDR2 SVGAGI, per germline. The CDR3 is 15 residues long. With V trimmed by 4 bases and J by 4 bases, 7 bases remained unmatched. In DNA, the CDR3 is TGTGCCAGCAGTTTACAGGGGGCCCTCTCCTATGGCTACACCTTC. This translates into CASSLQGALSYGYTF.

This clone has more than one count but fewer than ten. V usage is TRBV4-1 and J usage is TRBJ1-2; D not resolved. The germline CDR1 and CDR2 sequences are MGHRA and YSYEKL. V lost 3 bases to trimming and J lost 4 bases, with 9 bases between them. CDR3 size: 13 residues. CDR3 in DNA: TGCGCCAGCAGCCAGACCAGGAGCTATGGCTACACCTTC. The encoded protein is CASSQTRSYGYTF.

Concerning this clone: At the DNA level, this CDR3 is encoded by other sequences in the same sample as well. This rearrangement joins TRBV30 to TRBJ1-5, with 7 nucleotides matching TRBD1. Germline CDR1 and CDR2: GTSNPN and SVGIG (reference sequence). The CDR3 runs to 14 residues. The V and J ends lost 0 bases and 4 bases, in that order; junction bases with no gene match: 3. The CDR3 DNA reads as TGTGCCTGGAGTGTACCAGGGGGGAATCAGCCCCAGCATTTT. This gives the protein CAWSVPGGNQPQHF. Looking up the rest from reference TRBV30 and TRBJ1-5 gives the full variable domain: SQTIHQWPATLVQPVGSPLSLECTVEGTSNPNLYWYRQAAGRGLQLLFYSVGIGQISSEVPQNLSASRPQDRQFILSSKKLLLSDSGFYLCAWSVPGGNQPQHFGDGTRLSIL.

The chain links TRBV7-8 to TRBJ2-1, with no clear D. CDR1 is SGHVS and CDR2 is FQNEAQ in the germline V gene. The length of the CDR3 is 13 residues. V lost 1 base, J lost 9 bases, and 10 bases lay in between. The CDR3 sequence: CASSLVALGEQFF. DNA of the CDR3: TGTGCCAGCAGCTTAGTGGCCCTTGGTGAGCAGTTCTTC.

This clone was seen only a few times. The V call is TRBV9, the J call TRBJ1-5, with 9 bases identical to TRBD1. After removal of 3 bases from V and 2 bases from J, the junction contained 6 bases not matched to a gene. Germline CDR1 SGDLS, CDR2 YYNGEE. There are 16 residues in the CDR3. The CDR3 protein is CASSAGTGLGNQPQHF. The CDR3 DNA reads TGTGCCAGCAGCGCAGGGACAGGGTTAGGCAATCAGCCCCAGCATTTT.